The 9 T cell receptor beta chains below were found in one sample sequenced in a study of Graves' ophthalmopathy and Graves' hyperthyroidism (dated by TCRdb to the late 2010s). TCRdb shows the sequencer as Illumina HiSeq 2000. TCR beta CDR3 regions were amplified from RNA transcripts for repertoire sequencing. The first round was an RT-PCR using HTBI primers with the Qiagen OneStep RT-PCR kit, and this first round was followed by a second-round multiplex PCR, then size selection and purification. The raw public reads went through TCRdb reprocessing: fastp at Q25, MiXCR clone calling, in-frame beta chains kept. Rows with one shared CDR3 protein collapse into an entry with the most common genes and DNA. For this sample there are 620,000 or so distinct CDR3 sequences; 22% appear just once. The ten largest clones add up to 7.1% of the sample. Sequencing was carried out using peripheral blood. These receptors were obtained from a woman aged 18-30 years with stable Graves' hyperthyroidism. Some clones in this sample may be carry-over from other donors' samples. Donor details come from another sample of the same person, matched by shared clones.

This clonotype was counted only a few times. J is TRBJ1-5 and V is TRBV20-1, with D possibly being TRBD1 (6 bases). Trimming took off 6 bases at V and 4 bases at J, with 13 bases between the two ends. Germline values: CDR1 DFQATT, CDR2 SNEGSKA (reference sequence). This CDR3 region has 13 residues. The CDR3 protein is CSASSGENQPQHF. CDR3 bases: TGCAGTGCCTCTTCAGGGGAGAATCAGCCCCAGCATTTT.

This clonotype has ten or more counts. The chain uses TRBV30 and TRBJ1-1; 9 bases match TRBD1. The V gene end was trimmed by 3 bases and the J gene end by 0 bases; junction bases not matched to a gene: 5. The V gene's germline CDR1 is GTSNPN and CDR2 SVGIG (reference sequence). The CDR3 extends over 15 amino acids. This CDR3 is CAWSPGQGMNTEAFF. CDR3 DNA sequence: TGTGCCTGGAGCCCTGGACAGGGGATGAACACTGAAGCTTTCTTT.

DNA for the CDR3: TGTGCCAGCAGGGACAGTGGGTCTGGAAACACCATATATTTT. This gives the protein CASRDSGSGNTIYF. The genes are TRBV6-1 and TRBJ1-3, with D possibly matching TRBD1 (6 bases). V was shortened by 6 bases and J by 1 base, with 10 bases between the two germline ends. The CDR3 is 14 amino acids. Germline V lookup: CDR1 MNHNS, CDR2 SASEGT.

This clonotype was counted ten times or more. The CDR3 DNA sequence: TGCAGTGCCCCCCGGGGGCAAGCTTTCTTT. It codes for CSAPRGQAFF. V and J are TRBV20-1 and TRBJ1-1, with D possibly TRBD1 on 6 matching bases. The germline V gene has CDR1 DFQATT and CDR2 SNEGSKA (reference sequence). The CDR3 spans 10 residues. V lost 6 bases and J lost 9, with 11 bases in between.

As DNA, the CDR3 is TGTGCCAGCAGCCAAGATCAGCGCCCCTACGAGCAGTACTTC. Translated: CASSQDQRPYEQYF. The V gene is TRBV4-2, the J gene TRBJ2-7; unclear D gene. CDR1 is LGHNA and CDR2 is YNFKEQ in the germline V gene. The CDR3 is 14 amino acids. V gave up 0 bases and J gave up 2 bases, with 8 bases separating them.

A note on this clonotype: A much larger clone differs by one base, so this may be a read error. This chain connects TRBV5-1 to TRBJ1-6; the D is unclear. The CDR3 sequence is 14 residues long. The ends were cut back, 5 bases at V and 4 bases at J, with 10 bases in the middle. Germline CDR1 is SGHRS and CDR2 is YFSETQ. Here the CDR3 reads CASREDGYNSPLHF. The DNA of the CDR3 is TGCGCCAGCAGAGAGGACGGTTATAATTCACCCCTCCACTTT.

This clonotype was detected a few times. This chain uses TRBV7-2 with TRBJ2-2, with 7 bases identical to TRBD1. Germline V gives CDR1 SGHTA, CDR2 FQGNSA. The CDR3 has 14 residues. Trimming removed 5 bases from V and 6 bases from J; junction bases left unmatched: 6. CDR3 in DNA: TGTGCCAGCAGCCAGAGAGGGGGCGCCGGGGAGCTGTTTTTT. Its protein is CASSQRGGAGELFF.

In this sample, this clonotype turned up many times. The V and J genes are TRBV9 and TRBJ1-6, with TRBD1 identical over 7 bases. This CDR3 has 15 amino acids. The germline CDR1 and CDR2 sequences are SGDLS and YYNGEE. V lost 0 bases and J lost 6; bases outside the gene matches: 3. CDR3 DNA: TGTGCCAGCAGCGTAGAACAGGGGATTAATTCACCCCTCCACTTT. It is translated as CASSVEQGINSPLHF.

The chain employs TRBV12-3 or TRBV12-4 and TRBJ2-2, with TRBD2 matching over 7 bases. The ends lost 7 bases at V and 6 bases at J; junction bases unmatched: 8. This CDR3 is 14 amino acids long. The CDR3: CASILTGRAGELFF. The CDR3 DNA is TGTGCCAGCATCCTGACTGGGAGGGCCGGGGAGCTGTTTTTT.